The rows below give T cell receptor beta chains drawn from one sample of a study of blood T cells in healthy people across ages. Using its own MiXCR run on the 5' RACE reads, TCRdb lists one record per CDR3 protein. This sample carries over a million distinct CDR3 sequences, roughly 60% of them seen once, and the ten largest clones take about 6.3%. The sequenced material came from blood. These receptors all come from a man younger than 35 in good health. CDR3s include the opening cysteine and the closing phenylalanine or tryptophan.

>TRBJ2-1|TRBV11-1
CASSFDSSFGGRVGANEQFF
>TRBJ2-1|TRBV27
CASSLSGSRYNEQFF
>TRBJ1-1|TRBV10-3
CAIDSGLNTEAFF
>TRBJ2-1|TRBV7-2
CASSFREGYYEQFF
>TRBJ2-5|TRBV29-1
CSVGVGGDEQYF
>TRBJ2-7|TRBV6-6
CASRPTSATYEQYF
>TRBJ2-5|TRBV29-1
CSVVRPISGETQYF
>TRBJ1-3|TRBV29-1
CSVEVGNTIYF
>TRBJ2-7|TRBV20-1
CSAGADGNSYEQYF
>TRBJ1-1|TRBV4-1
CASSQESAGRNTEAFF
>TRBJ2-5|TRBV29-1
CSVEDPGLASETQYF
>TRBJ2-5|TRBV5-4
CASSQLGLVRSQETQYF
>TRBJ2-3|TRBV7-2
CASSLDQGSDTQYF
>TRBJ2-1|TRBV20-1
CSARDTRENYNEQFF
>TRBJ2-1|TRBV5-1
CASSSLSGGATEQFF
>TRBJ2-3|TRBV5-1
CASSFTRPGPGTDTQYF
>TRBJ2-5|TRBV6-1
CASSVLFGETQYF
>TRBJ2-5|TRBV28
CASSGGQASQETQYF
>TRBJ2-1|TRBV6-2/TRBV6-3
CASSYLSAGGGEQFF
>TRBJ2-3|TRBV5-1
CASSQAAAGGRTDTQYF
>TRBJ2-3|TRBV12-3/TRBV12-4
CASSGLAASPTDTQYF
>TRBJ1-1|TRBV2
CASIRDREDTEAFF
>TRBJ1-2|TRBV4-3
CASSPTTGYGYTF
>NA|TRBV20-1
CSARDQGLPHGEQYF
>TRBJ2-1|TRBV4-1
CASSQHRTGDEQFF
>TRBJ1-2|TRBV20-1
CSALTGGKNGYTF
>TRBJ1-4|TRBV28
CASSLVGQGEELFF
>TRBJ1-1|TRBV12-3/TRBV12-4
CASSLTVLTEAFF
>TRBJ2-1|TRBV29-1
CSVDVGLANYNEQFF
>TRBJ2-7|TRBV9
CASSVEGGIEYEQYF
>TRBJ1-2|TRBV25-1
CASSERGDGYTF
>TRBJ2-3|TRBV3-1
CASSHEYPTDTQYF
>TRBJ2-1|TRBV3-1
CASRNGDEQFF
>TRBJ1-1|TRBV15
CATTRTANTEAFF
>TRBJ2-1|TRBV2
CASKFTGSYNEQFF
>TRBJ2-3|TRBV7-2
CASSQWPSGIAADTQYF
>TRBJ2-3|TRBV4-2
CASSHQNPADTQYF
>TRBJ1-6|TRBV4-3
CASSQDSGVPTPLHF
>TRBJ2-1|TRBV20-1
CSATTDRYNEQFF
>TRBJ1-1|TRBV6-5
CASIGLNTEAFF
>TRBJ1-2|TRBV20-1
CSARDVREGPKYGYTF
>TRBJ2-7|TRBV28
CASRQRTPYSEQYF
>TRBJ1-4|TRBV4-1
CASSLDSSGGEKLFF
>TRBJ2-3|TRBV11-2
CASSTPLAGGRTDTQYF
>TRBJ2-5|TRBV5-6
CAATWGARETQYF
>TRBJ1-5|TRBV20-1
CSAGTGDYSNQPQHF
>TRBJ1-2|TRBV28
CASSLGFNYGYTF
>TRBJ2-1|TRBV20-1
CSARDRAGFNNEQFF
>TRBJ2-1|TRBV3-1
CASSQETDHSEQFF
>NA|TRBV27
CASSLGQKYEQYF
>TRBJ2-2|TRBV6-5
CASSYGTAPKEGELFF
>TRBJ2-5|TRBV29-1
CSADHGDIQETQYF
>TRBJ1-2|TRBV7-9
CASSLRDRDLMGYTF
>TRBJ1-1|TRBV12-3/TRBV12-4
CASSWDSTSTEAFF
>TRBJ1-2|TRBV6-5
CASSYSTEMYGYTF
>TRBJ2-2|TRBV27
CASSPQDGTGELFF
>TRBJ2-5|TRBV6-5
CASSYTEPGLAGNQETQYF
>TRBJ1-5|TRBV7-9
CASSSTRGPDQPQHF
>TRBJ2-7|TRBV20-1
CSARDRTSGLPSYEQYF